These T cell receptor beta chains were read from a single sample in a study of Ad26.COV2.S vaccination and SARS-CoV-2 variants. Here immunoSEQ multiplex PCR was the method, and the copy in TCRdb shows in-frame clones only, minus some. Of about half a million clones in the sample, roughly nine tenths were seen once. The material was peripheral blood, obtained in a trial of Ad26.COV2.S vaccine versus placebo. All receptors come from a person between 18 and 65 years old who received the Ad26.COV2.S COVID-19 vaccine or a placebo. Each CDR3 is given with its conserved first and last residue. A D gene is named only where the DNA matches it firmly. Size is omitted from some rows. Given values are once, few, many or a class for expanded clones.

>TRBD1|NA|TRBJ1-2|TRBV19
CASTGLLSYTF
TGTGCGTCGACAGGGCTGTTAAGCTACACCTTC
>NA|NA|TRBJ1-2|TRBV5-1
CASSWGHPAPSNYGYTF
TGCGCCAGCAGCTGGGGACACCCCGCGCCGTCTAACTATGGCTACACCTTC
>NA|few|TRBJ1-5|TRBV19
CASSLGGNSNQPQHF
TGTGCCAGTAGTCTCGGGGGAAATAGCAATCAGCCCCAGCATTTT
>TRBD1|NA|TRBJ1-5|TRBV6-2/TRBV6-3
CASSYGGTGNSNQPQHF
TGTGCCAGCAGTTATGGTGGGACAGGTAATAGCAATCAGCCCCAGCATTTT
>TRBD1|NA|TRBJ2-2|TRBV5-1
CASSLGTGWNTGELFF
TGCGCCAGCAGCTTGGGGACAGGGTGGAACACCGGGGAGCTGTTTTTT
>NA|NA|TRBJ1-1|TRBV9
CASSVGGSVNTEAFF
TGTGCCAGCAGCGTAGGGGGATCGGTGAACACTGAAGCTTTCTTT
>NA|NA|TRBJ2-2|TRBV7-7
CASSSPGTRGTGELFF
TGTGCTAGCAGTTCGCCGGGAACCCGGGGCACCGGGGAGCTGTTTTTT
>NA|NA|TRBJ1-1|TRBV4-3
CASSQGIGELNTEAFF
TGCGCCAGCAGCCAGGGGATCGGGGAACTGAACACTGAAGCTTTCTTT
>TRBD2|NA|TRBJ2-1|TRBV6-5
CASRPGSAGDNEQFF
TGTGCCAGCAGACCCGGTTCGGCGGGGGACAATGAGCAGTTCTTC
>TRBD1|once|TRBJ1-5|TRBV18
CASSPGTGGDQPQHF
TGTGCCAGCTCACCAGGGACAGGGGGCGATCAGCCCCAGCATTTT
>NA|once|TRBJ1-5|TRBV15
CATSRGFDQPQHF
TGTGCCACCAGCAGAGGGTTCGATCAGCCCCAGCATTTT
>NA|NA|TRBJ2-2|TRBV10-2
CASIQAVNTGELFF
TGCGCCAGCATACAGGCAGTGAACACCGGGGAGCTGTTTTTT
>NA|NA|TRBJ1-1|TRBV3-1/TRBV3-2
CASSQDDLGRLNTEAFF
TGTGCCAGCAGCCAAGATGACCTTGGTAGATTGAACACTGAAGCTTTCTTT
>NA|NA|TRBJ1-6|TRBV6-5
CASSMLFGGDSPLHF
TGTGCCAGCAGTATGCTTTTTGGGGGCGATTCACCCCTCCACTTT
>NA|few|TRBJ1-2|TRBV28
CASSFDLNYGYTF
TGTGCCAGCAGTTTTGACCTTAACTATGGCTACACCTTC
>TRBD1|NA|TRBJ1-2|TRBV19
CASSTTDRFYGYTF
TGTGCCAGTAGTACGACGGACAGGTTCTATGGCTACACCTTC
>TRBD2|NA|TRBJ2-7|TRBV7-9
CASSLVASGGHEQYF
TGTGCCAGCAGCTTAGTAGCTAGCGGGGGCCACGAGCAGTACTTC
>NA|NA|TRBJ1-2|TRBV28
CASSLWANYGYTF
TGTGCCAGCAGTTTATGGGCGAACTATGGCTACACCTTC
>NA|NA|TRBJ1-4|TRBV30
CAWSVGDEKLFF
TGTGCCTGGAGTGTGGGGGATGAAAAACTGTTTTTT
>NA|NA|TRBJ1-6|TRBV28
CASSLSLGTGENSPLHF
TGTGCCAGCAGTTTGAGCCTCGGCACAGGTGAAAATTCACCCCTCCACTTT
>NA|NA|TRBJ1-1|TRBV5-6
CASSLAWQGNTEAFF
TGTGCCAGCAGCTTGGCGTGGCAGGGGAACACTGAAGCTTTCTTT
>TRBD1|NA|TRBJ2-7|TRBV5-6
CASSLRSVRGPDEQYF
TGTGCCAGCAGCTTGAGAAGCGTCAGGGGGCCGGACGAGCAGTACTTC
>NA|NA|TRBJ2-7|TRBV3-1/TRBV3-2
CASSQGPGTGYEQYF
TGTGCCAGCAGCCAAGGGCCCGGTACAGGCTACGAGCAGTACTTC
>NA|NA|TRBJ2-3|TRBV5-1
CASSSYGLLGRYSTDTQYF
TGCGCCAGCAGCTCCTACGGTTTGCTCGGGCGTTACAGCACAGATACGCAGTATTTT
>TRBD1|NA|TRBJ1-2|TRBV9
CASSTNRGPYGYTF
TGTGCCAGCAGCACCAACAGGGGGCCGTATGGCTACACCTTC
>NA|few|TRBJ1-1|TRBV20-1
CSARFGVAFF
TGCAGTGCTAGGTTCGGGGTGGCTTTCTTT
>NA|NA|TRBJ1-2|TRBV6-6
CASSSDLWGGGYGYTF
TGTGCCAGCAGTTCCGATCTCTGGGGTGGTGGCTATGGCTACACCTTC
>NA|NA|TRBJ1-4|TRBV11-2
CASSIRDGNEKLFF
TGTGCCAGCAGTATACGGGACGGCAATGAAAAACTGTTTTTT
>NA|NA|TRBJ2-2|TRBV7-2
CASSLVRGGELFF
TGTGCCAGCAGCTTAGTCAGGGGCGGGGAGCTGTTTTTT
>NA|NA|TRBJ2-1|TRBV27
CASTPGGLGEQFF
TGTGCCAGCACCCCAGGGGGACTTGGCGAGCAGTTCTTC
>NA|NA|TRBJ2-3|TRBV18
CASSRNTDTQYF
TGTGCCAGCTCACGGAACACAGATACGCAGTATTTT
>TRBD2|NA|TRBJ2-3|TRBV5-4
CASSLPKTSGRRPDTQYF
TGTGCCAGCAGCTTGCCAAAGACTAGCGGGAGAAGGCCAGATACGCAGTATTTT
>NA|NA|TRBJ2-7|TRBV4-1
CASSQDPGAYEQYF
TGCGCCAGCAGCCAAGATCCGGGGGCCTACGAGCAGTACTTC
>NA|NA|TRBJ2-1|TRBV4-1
CASSQGDLNEQFF
TGCGCCAGCAGCCAAGGAGATCTAAATGAGCAGTTCTTC
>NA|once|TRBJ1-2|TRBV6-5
CASSSVNYGYTF
TGTGCCAGCAGCTCCGTAAACTATGGCTACACCTTC
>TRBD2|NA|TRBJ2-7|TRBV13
CASSPTAGTSGPLEQYF
TGTGCCAGCAGCCCCACCGCCGGGACTAGCGGACCCCTCGAGCAGTACTTC
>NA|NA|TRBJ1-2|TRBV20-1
CSASIGATYTF
TGCAGTGCTAGTATAGGGGCGACCTACACCTTC
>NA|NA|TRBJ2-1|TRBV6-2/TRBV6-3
CASSYSRRSANSNEQFF
TGTGCCAGCAGTTACTCGAGACGCAGTGCCAATTCCAATGAGCAGTTCTTC
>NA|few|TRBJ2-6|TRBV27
CASSPRGRGANVLTF
TGTGCCAGCAGTCCCCGAGGTCGTGGGGCCAACGTCCTGACTTTC
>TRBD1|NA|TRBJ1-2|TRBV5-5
CASSPRDRDNYGYTF
TGTGCCAGCAGCCCCCGGGACAGGGATAACTATGGCTACACCTTC
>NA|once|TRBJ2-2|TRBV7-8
CASSTRVGAGELFF
TGTGCCAGCAGCACCAGGGTTGGAGCCGGGGAGCTGTTTTTT
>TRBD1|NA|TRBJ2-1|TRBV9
CASSVEEGQGIMNEQFF
TGTGCCAGCAGCGTAGAGGAAGGACAGGGGATTATGAATGAGCAGTTCTTC
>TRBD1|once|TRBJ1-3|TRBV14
CASSHGEVRQGVNTIYF
TGTGCCAGCAGCCACGGAGAGGTGCGACAGGGGGTAAACACCATATATTTT
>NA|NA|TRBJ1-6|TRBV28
CASRDPSSILHF
TGTGCCAGCCGGGACCCGTCCTCAATCCTCCACTTT
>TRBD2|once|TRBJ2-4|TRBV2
CASSVGRTGLAGAKNIQYF
TGTGCCAGCAGTGTCGGTCGGACGGGACTAGCGGGAGCCAAAAACATTCAGTACTTC
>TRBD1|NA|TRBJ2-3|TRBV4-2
CASSRDSQSTDTQYF
TGTGCCAGCAGCAGGGACAGTCAATCAACAGATACGCAGTATTTT
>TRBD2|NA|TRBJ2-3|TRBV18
CASSPLISSGGATDTQYF
TGTGCCAGCTCACCACTCATCTCCAGCGGGGGGGCGACAGATACGCAGTATTTT
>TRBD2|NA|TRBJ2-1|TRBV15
CATSSGLGLAVYNEQFF
TGTGCCACCAGCAGCGGCCTCGGACTAGCGGTCTACAATGAGCAGTTCTTC
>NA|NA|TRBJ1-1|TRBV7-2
CASSLGTPITEAFF
TGTGCCAGCAGCTTAGGGACCCCGATCACTGAAGCTTTCTTT
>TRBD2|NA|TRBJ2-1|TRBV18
CASSPFAGTSVEQFF
TGTGCCAGCTCACCATTTGCCGGGACTAGCGTTGAGCAGTTCTTC
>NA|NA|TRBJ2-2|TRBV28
CASSLGQGLTGELFF
TGTGCCAGCAGTTTAGGCCAGGGGTTGACCGGGGAGCTGTTTTTT
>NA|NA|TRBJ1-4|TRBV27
CASSLWSGATNEKLFF
TGTGCCAGCAGTTTGTGGTCGGGAGCAACTAATGAAAAACTGTTTTTT
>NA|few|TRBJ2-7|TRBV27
CASSLVWGNYEQYF
TGTGCCAGCAGTTTAGTTTGGGGAAACTACGAGCAGTACTTC
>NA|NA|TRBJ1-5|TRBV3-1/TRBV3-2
CASSQDVGAPQHF
TGTGCCAGCAGCCAAGATGTAGGTGCGCCCCAGCATTTT
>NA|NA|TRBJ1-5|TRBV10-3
CATQTRDNNQPQHF
TGTGCCACCCAAACCCGGGACAACAATCAGCCCCAGCATTTT
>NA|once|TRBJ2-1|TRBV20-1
CSARAWNEQFF
TGCAGTGCTAGAGCTTGGAATGAGCAGTTCTTC